One TCR beta chain is described in this entry. Its antigen is as yet unknown. The validation cohort, a group of 120 subjects, included the donors and was separate from the approximately 660-subject first cohort. The data were obtained in a study of cytomegalovirus exposure and HLA in healthy donors. CDR1 is MDHEN, CDR2 SYDVKM, per germline. V lost 5 bases and J 3 bases, leaving 13 bases between the germline ends. The CDR3 is 15 amino acids. Regarding the study as a whole: In vitro, three CMV-associated chains proved specific for CMV antigens. It was 150 or so TCR beta chains that were listed as cytomegalovirus-associated.

Produced via immunoSEQ multiplex PCR; TCRdb's table is partial and in-frame only. In the table there are 150,000 to 200,000 clones, around 84% of which are singletons. The specimen sequenced was PBMCs. The chain couples TRBV28 to TRBJ2-2, with D uncertain. This receptor was identified in a man between 18 and 29 years old in good health and CMV-seropositive. CDR3 sequence: CASSTLEKHTGELFF. The DNA of the CDR3 is TGTGCCAGCAGTACTCTCGAAAAGCACACCGGGGAGCTGTTTTTT.